A selection of T cell receptor beta chains follows, all from one sample in a study of human T cells and chemical hapten exposure. From the RACE reads, TCRdb called clonotypes with MiXCR, one entry per CDR3 protein. The sample has roughly 180,000 distinct CDR3 sequences, approximately 20% seen once; the top ten hold under 7.5%. This specimen was whole blood, taken in connection with sensitization to the hapten diphenylcyclopropenone (DPC). The source of these receptors is a woman aged 50 to 60 with alopecia areata. Some clones in this sample may be carry-over from other donors' samples. CDR3s include the opening cysteine and the closing phenylalanine or tryptophan. A D gene is named only where the DNA matches it firmly. Only part of the rows carry a size: once, few, many, or a class if the clone is expanded.

abundance: few; v_gene: TRBV3-1; j_gene: TRBJ1-2; len: 16; d_gene: TRBD1; CDR3aa: CASSQGQGARSVGYTF; CDR3nt: TGTGCCAGCAGCCAGGGACAGGGGGCGCGGAGTGTTGGCTACACCTTC
abundance: many; v_gene: TRBV4-2; j_gene: TRBJ2-6; len: 17; d_gene: NA; CDR3aa: CASSHVQGSSGANVLTF; CDR3nt: TGTGCCAGCAGCCACGTTCAGGGCAGCTCTGGGGCCAACGTCCTGACTTTC
abundance: NA; v_gene: TRBV20-1; j_gene: TRBJ2-5; len: 12; d_gene: NA; CDR3aa: CSAIQSSETQYF; CDR3nt: TGCAGTGCAATTCAATCCTCGGAGACCCAGTACTTC
abundance: few; v_gene: TRBV4-2; j_gene: TRBJ2-7; len: 15; d_gene: TRBD2; CDR3aa: CASSQEGGNGYEQYF; CDR3nt: TGTGCCAGCAGCCAAGAGGGAGGGAACGGGTACGAGCAGTACTTC
abundance: few; v_gene: TRBV29-1; j_gene: TRBJ2-2; len: 13; d_gene: NA; CDR3aa: CSVLQGWTGELFF; CDR3nt: TGCAGCGTCCTACAGGGTTGGACCGGGGAGCTGTTTTTT
abundance: few; v_gene: TRBV10-3; j_gene: TRBJ2-1; len: 16; d_gene: TRBD2; CDR3aa: CAISEDSGSSYNEQFF; CDR3nt: TGTGCCATCAGTGAGGATAGCGGGAGCTCCTACAATGAGCAGTTCTTC
abundance: NA; v_gene: TRBV10-3; j_gene: TRBJ1-4; len: 15; d_gene: NA; CDR3aa: CAISESGGAAEKLFF; CDR3nt: TGTGCCATCAGTGAGTCAGGAGGGGCGGCTGAAAAACTGTTTTTT
abundance: few; v_gene: TRBV25-1; j_gene: TRBJ2-5; len: 20; d_gene: NA; CDR3aa: CASSERVVGATTGYQETQYF; CDR3nt: TGTGCCAGCAGTGAAAGGGTTGTAGGGGCAACAACAGGGTACCAAGAGACCCAGTACTTC
abundance: NA; v_gene: TRBV6-5; j_gene: TRBJ2-3; len: 17; d_gene: NA; CDR3aa: CASSPDWSSVSVDTQYF; CDR3nt: TGTGCCAGCAGCCCCGATTGGTCTAGCGTATCGGTAGATACGCAGTATTTT
abundance: NA; v_gene: TRBV7-2; j_gene: TRBJ1-6; len: 18; d_gene: NA; CDR3aa: CASSFGLLSSYHNSPLHF; CDR3nt: TGTGCCAGCAGCTTTGGGTTACTAAGTTCCTATCATAATTCACCCCTCCACTTT
abundance: NA; v_gene: TRBV29-1; j_gene: TRBJ1-1; len: 13; d_gene: TRBD1; CDR3aa: CSATNPGGRGAFF; CDR3nt: TGCAGCGCTACTAATCCAGGGGGCCGAGGAGCTTTCTTT
abundance: few; v_gene: TRBV29-1; j_gene: TRBJ2-3; len: 15; d_gene: TRBD2; CDR3aa: CSVEQLAGGADTQYF; CDR3nt: TGCAGCGTTGAACAACTAGCGGGAGGAGCCGATACGCAGTATTTT
abundance: NA; v_gene: TRBV29-1; j_gene: TRBJ1-2; len: 13; d_gene: NA; CDR3aa: CSVGTGTRYGYTF; CDR3nt: TGCAGCGTAGGCACAGGGACGCGCTATGGCTACACCTTC
abundance: few; v_gene: TRBV10-3; j_gene: TRBJ1-5; len: 14; d_gene: NA; CDR3aa: CAISVGDSNQPQHF; CDR3nt: TGTGCCATCAGTGTAGGGGATAGCAATCAGCCCCAGCATTTT